This TCR beta chain was captured by sequencing in a study of control samples from healthy donors and cancer patients. CDR3 length equals 15 residues. Germline V CDR1 and CDR2: SGHTA, FQGNSA. The V gene lost 5 bases and the J gene lost 7 bases, with 17 bases spanning the gap. Repertoires were generated with immunoSEQ multiplex PCR, while TCRdb's copy carries only in-frame clones and drops some. The sample records about 150,000 clones, over 85% being singletons. The V gene is TRBV7-2, the J gene TRBJ2-2; D is ambiguous. The sequence was obtained from a man in his forties or fifties in good health. Sequenced: blood. The CDR3 DNA is TGTGCCAGCAGCCCCCGGCCTACCAGAGTCGGGGAGCTGTTTTTT. This gives the protein CASSPRPTRVGELFF. The full variable domain, completed using reference TRBV7-2 and TRBJ2-2, is GAGVSQSPSNKVTEKGKDVELRCDPISGHTALYWYRQSLGQGLEFLIYFQGNSAPDKSGLPSDRFSAERTGGSVSTLTIQRTQQEDSAVYLCASSPRPTRVGELFFGEGSRLTVL.